This T cell receptor beta chain was recorded in a study of cytomegalovirus exposure and HLA in healthy donors (dated by TCRdb to 2015 to 2018). For the wider study: According to a later analysis, the approximately 120 validation repertoires were produced on the same platform as the approximately 600 repertoires of the first cohort. The study aimed to test whether cataloging public T cell receptors could reveal signatures of past pathogen exposure. A separate validation cohort of over 95 different subjects was used in addition to the roughly 720-subject first cohort. To predict cytomegalovirus infection status, the study combined high-throughput TCR immunosequencing, statistical association of individual TCRs with disease status, and machine learning. What the research found in general, with its limitations: Across donors, most TCR sequences were observed very rarely, whereas some public TCRs were present in many individuals. A total of around 150 TCR beta chains were listed by the study as associated with cytomegalovirus. According to the authors, the approach could potentially be generalized to other disease states and immunological phenotypes. The validation cohort had no HLA typing available for a later analysis, so co-occurrence within that cohort was assessed over all 110 or so repertoires. In vitro tests confirmed that a few of the cytomegalovirus-associated TCR beta chains recognize cytomegalovirus antigens. Cytomegalovirus status was reported to be diagnosed by the classifier with high specificity and sensitivity in both the original and validation cohorts. In a later analysis, TCRs clustered in the first cohort were found to also tend to co-occur in the roughly 120 validation repertoires, with roughly 93% of cluster scores above 0.

The CDR3 starts with the cysteine, ends with the phenylalanine, and has 15 residues. This entry keeps only the CDR3 DNA: 45 bases, framed from base 1. V drops 4 bases and J drops 5 bases, leaving 17 bases in between. Per the germline V gene (reference sequence), SEHNR is the CDR1 and FQNEAQ is the CDR2. The protocol used for the library was the immunoSEQ multiplex PCR assay. For the original study's pipeline: A statistical classification framework was built for diagnosing cytomegalovirus status from the catalog of TCR beta chain sequences. Drawn from immuneACCESS, this table holds only the in-frame rearrangements with V and J called that TCRdb kept. Clones are partly lost; checked studies trace under half to an unresolved V gene and leave the rest unexplained. V and J calls and clone size are given by that table; D and trimming were obtained from the DNA. Within this sample are nearly 200,000 clones, with 80% to 90% of them counted one time only. Jointly, the top ten make up around 15% of the sample.

The donors belonged to the validation cohort of 90 to 150 subjects, which was separate from the approximately 610-subject first cohort. A word on this clone: Its cognate antigen has yet to be identified. Within one base of it there is no much larger clone, and no base qualities were kept.

The sequencing input was PBMCs. The sequence joins TRBV7-9 to TRBJ1-1; the D gene is possibly TRBD1, with 6 bases matching. This TCR derives from a woman in her twenties or thirties in good health and CMV-seropositive. At the DNA level, the sequence is TGTGCCAGCAGCTCAGGGGTCTCGATGGGGACTGAAGCTTTCTTT. This encodes CASSSGVSMGTEAFF. The variable domain in full, with residues beyond the CDR3 obtained from the reference TRBV7-9 and TRBJ1-1 genes, is DTGVSQNPRHKITKRGQNVTFRCDPISEHNRLYWYRQTLGQGPEFLTYFQNEAQLEKSRLLSDRFSAERPKGSFSTLEIQRTEQGDSAMYLCASSSGVSMGTEAFFGQGTRLTVV.